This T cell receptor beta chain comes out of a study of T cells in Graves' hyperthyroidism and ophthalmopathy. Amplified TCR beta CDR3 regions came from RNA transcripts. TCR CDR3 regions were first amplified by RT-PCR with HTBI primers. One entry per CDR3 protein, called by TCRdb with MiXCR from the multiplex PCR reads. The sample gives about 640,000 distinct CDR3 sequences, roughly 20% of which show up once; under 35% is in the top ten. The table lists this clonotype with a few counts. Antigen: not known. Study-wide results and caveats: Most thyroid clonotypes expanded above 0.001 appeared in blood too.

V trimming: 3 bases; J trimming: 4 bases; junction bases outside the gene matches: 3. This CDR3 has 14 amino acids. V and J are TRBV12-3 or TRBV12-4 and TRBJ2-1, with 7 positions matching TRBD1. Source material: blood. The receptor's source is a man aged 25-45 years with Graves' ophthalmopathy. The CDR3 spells CASSFGTAYNEQFF. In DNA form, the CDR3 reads TGTGCCAGCAGTTTCGGGACAGCGTACAATGAGCAGTTCTTC.